The 17 T cell receptor beta chains below come from one sample, sequenced in a study of blood T cell repertoires in COVID-19. The method was immunoSEQ multiplex PCR; TCRdb's version includes in-frame clones alone and lacks a portion of them. The data contain about 25,000 clones, 86% of them seen just once; the ten biggest clones take up approximately 5%. Sequenced: peripheral blood. These receptor sequences come from a man over 45 with active COVID-19.

This clone appeared once. This rearrangement joins TRBV3-1 (or the pseudogene TRBV3-2) to TRBJ2-7, with 9 nucleotides matching TRBD1. V trimming: 1 base; J trimming: 13 bases; junction bases outside the gene matches: 2. Germline CDR1 LGHDT, CDR2 YNNKEL (reference sequence). The length of the CDR3 is 11 residues. The CDR3 spells CASSQGDREYF. CDR3 coding DNA: TGTGCCAGCAGCCAAGGGGACAGGGAATACTTC.

This chain links TRBV11-2 with TRBJ1-1; tentative D call: TRBD1 (5 bases). CDR1 is SGHAT and CDR2 is FQNNGV in the germline V gene. CDR3 length: 15 residues. V gave up 1 base and J gave up 3 bases, with 12 bases separating them. DNA for the CDR3: TGTGCCAGCAGCTTAGGCGGGGCCGGGGACACTGAAGCTTTCTTT. It specifies CASSLGGAGDTEAFF.

The CDR3 region has the DNA TGTGCCAGCAGCTTGGCTCGGTCAGGAAGAGAGACCCAGTACTTC. It codes for CASSLARSGRETQYF. This chain uses TRBV5-8 with TRBJ2-5; D unresolved. Germline CDR1 is SGHTS and CDR2 is YDEGEE. This CDR3 has 15 residues. Trimming shortened V by 0 bases and J by 4 bases, and 13 bases separated the two germline ends.

The rearrangement uses TRBV21-1 and TRBJ1-1. TRBV21-1 is labeled a pseudogene. The CDR3 is made up of 15 amino acids. This CDR3 is CASSPGGRWNTEAFF. The CDR3, as DNA: TGTGCCAGCAGCCCGGGAGGCAGGTGGAACACTGAAGCTTTCTTT.

The chain carries TRBV6-5 and TRBJ2-7, with TRBD1 identical over 7 bases. CDR3 size: 15 residues. The germline V gene encodes CDR1 MNHEY and CDR2 SVGAGI. The ends lost 4 bases at V and 2 bases at J; junction bases unmatched: 8. For the CDR3, the DNA is TGTGCCAGCAGTTTTGGGACAGTGAACACCTACGAGCAGTACTTC. This sequence encodes CASSFGTVNTYEQYF.

J is TRBJ2-3 and V is TRBV5-1; weak D call: TRBD2 (6 bases). CDR1 and CDR2 (germline): SGHRS, YFSETQ. The ends were cut back, 0 bases at V and 4 bases at J, with 12 bases in the middle. This CDR3 comprises 15 residues. In nucleotides, the CDR3 is TGCGCCAGCAGCTTGGCCAGACTAGATCCAGATACGCAGTATTTT. It encodes CASSLARLDPDTQYF.

The chain is built from TRBV21-1 and TRBJ2-1; TRBD2 is taken as the D call from the table, unchecked against the DNA. TRBV21-1 is noted as a pseudogene. The CDR3 sequence is 19 residues long. The CDR3 DNA sequence: TGTGCCAGCAGCAATCGGACTGGGTGGCGGGGGCCTAGATACAATGAGCAGTTCTTC. Residues: CASSNRTGWRGPRYNEQFF.

The rearrangement joins TRBV11-3 to TRBJ1-1; D gene uncertain. V was clipped by 4 bases and J by 1 base, with 4 bases between them. The CDR3 extends over 12 amino acids. Germline V gene data show CDR1 as SGHNT and CDR2 as YENEEA. The chain's CDR3 is CASSSGNTEAFF. CDR3 coding DNA: TGTGCCAGCAGCTCGGGGAACACTGAAGCTTTCTTT. Using reference TRBV11-3 and TRBJ1-1 for the parts outside the CDR3, the full variable domain is EAGVVQSPRYKIIEKKQPVAFWCNPISGHNTLYWYLQNLGQGPELLIRYENEEAVDDSQLPKDRFSAERLKGVDSTLKIQPAELGDSAVYLCASSSGNTEAFFGQGTRLTVV.

This clone was recorded a few times. The CDR3 DNA sequence: TGTGCCAGCTCACCACGACGACAGCAAGAGACCCAGTACTTC. It is translated as CASSPRRQQETQYF. The V gene is TRBV18, the J gene TRBJ2-5; the D gene is possibly TRBD1 (5 bases). The CDR3 has 14 residues. Germline V CDR1 and CDR2: KGHSH, LQKENI. V shed 1 base and J shed 2 bases, with 8 bases lying between them. Full variable domain (remainder filled in from reference TRBV18 and TRBJ2-5): NAGVMQNPRHLVRRRGQEARLRCSPMKGHSHVYWYRQLPEEGLKFMVYLQKENIIDESGMPKERFSAEFPKEGPSILRIQQVVRGDSAAYFCASSPRRQQETQYFGPGTRLLVL.

This clone was counted a single time. V gene TRBV20-1 combines with J gene TRBJ2-5; D uncertain. Germline loops: CDR1 DFQATT, CDR2 SNEGSKA (reference sequence). V lost 4 bases to trimming and J lost 2 bases, with 5 bases between them. This CDR3 is 11 amino acids long. The CDR3 loop is CSATRQETQYF. The CDR3 DNA reads TGCAGTGCTACTAGACAAGAGACCCAGTACTTC.

The rearrangement uses TRBV6-5 and TRBJ2-7, with TRBD1 matching over 12 bases. CDR3 length: 15 amino acids. CDR1 and CDR2 from the germline V gene are MNHEY and SVGAGI. V trimming: 11 bases; J trimming: 3 bases; junction bases outside the gene matches: 11. CDR3 DNA: TGTGCCCTCCGGGACAGGGGGCGGATCAGCTACGAGCAGTACTTC. It yields the protein CALRDRGRISYEQYF.

The rearrangement joins TRBV6-2 or TRBV6-3 to TRBJ1-1; no firm D call. CDR3 length equals 12 residues. V was shortened by 5 bases and J by 11 bases, with 15 bases between the two germline ends. Germline lookup yields CDR1 MNHEY and CDR2 SVGEGT. The CDR3 loop is CASSPDRVAAFF. In DNA, the CDR3 is TGTGCCAGCAGTCCCGACCGGGTGGCGGCTTTCTTT.

The V and J genes are TRBV15 and TRBJ2-1; D is perhaps TRBD2 (5 bases). From germline, CDR1 is LNHNV and CDR2 YYDKDF (reference sequence). V lost 3 bases and J lost 6, with 21 bases in between. The CDR3 sequence is 17 residues long. For the CDR3, the DNA is TGTGCCACCAGCAGCCTGGCGGCGGGTCCCTCCGGCAATGAGCAGTTCTTC. Translation: CATSSLAAGPSGNEQFF.

This chain connects TRBV21-1 to TRBJ1-6; the table gives TRBD1 as D, unverified against the DNA. TRBV21-1 is a documented pseudogene. The CDR3 length is 16 residues. The CDR3 here is CASSPPVLRANSPLHF. DNA of the CDR3: TGTGCCAGCAGCCCCCCTGTTCTCAGGGCTAATTCACCCCTCCACTTT.

The chain combines TRBV19 with TRBJ2-1; no clear D gene. V lost 1 base and J 4 bases, leaving 11 bases between the germline ends. Germline CDR1 reads LNHDA; CDR2 reads SQIVND (reference sequence). The CDR3 length is 15 residues. This chain's CDR3 is CASSIGPTPYNEQFF. Written as DNA, the CDR3 is TGTGCCAGTAGTATAGGACCGACACCGTACAATGAGCAGTTCTTC.

The chain uses TRBV12-3 or TRBV12-4 and TRBJ2-1; possibly TRBD2 for D (7 bases). This CDR3 spans 13 amino acids. Trimming left V 9 bases short and J 6 bases short, with 15 bases between. The CDR3 region is CASSRGAGNEQFF. The DNA of the CDR3 is TGTGCCAGTAGCCGGGGGGCTGGCAATGAGCAGTTCTTC.

The chain employs TRBV2 and TRBJ2-7; 9 nucleotides agree with TRBD1. There are 13 residues in the CDR3. Germline V gene data show CDR1 as SNHLY and CDR2 as FYNNEI. J gave up 7 bases and V 5 bases, and 6 bases lay outside the gene matches. CDR3 protein: CASSTGGLREQYF. In DNA form, the CDR3 reads TGTGCCAGCAGTACAGGGGGCCTTAGGGAGCAGTACTTC.